These 8 T cell receptor beta chains were all obtained from the same sample, sequenced in a study of T cells after yellow fever vaccination. TCRdb passed the 5' RACE reads through MiXCR, listing each CDR3 protein once. The sample yields more than 300,000 distinct CDR3 sequences, about 4.5% seen once. Sample: PBMCs, taken 15 days after the yellow fever booster vaccination. All receptors derive from a man aged 18 to 35 who received the YFV17D yellow fever vaccine.

This clonotype was observed a handful of times. The V call is TRBV7-2, the J call TRBJ2-1; D may be TRBD2 (6 bases). With 6 bases removed from V and 9 bases from J, the gap between germline ends came to 9 bases. Germline V gene sequence: CDR1 SGHTA, CDR2 FQGNSA. CDR3 length: 11 residues. In DNA, the CDR3 is TGTGCCAGCAGTCTAGCGATTGAGCAGTTCTTC. Its translation is CASSLAIEQFF. Variable domain in full (rest from reference TRBV7-2 and TRBJ2-1): GAGVSQSPSNKVTEKGKDVELRCDPISGHTALYWYRQSLGQGLEFLIYFQGNSAPDKSGLPSDRFSAERTGGSVSTLTIQRTQQEDSAVYLCASSLAIEQFFGPGTRLTVL.

The rearrangement uses TRBV28 and TRBJ2-6, with D hard to call. Looked up from germline, CDR1 is MDHEN and CDR2 is SYDVKM. CDR3 length: 15 residues. Trimming took off 4 bases at V and 1 base at J, with 8 bases between the two ends. The CDR3 is CASSSYSSGANVLTF. In DNA, the CDR3 is TGTGCCAGCAGTTCCTACTCATCTGGGGCCAACGTCCTGACTTTC.

The V call is TRBV7-9, the J call TRBJ2-1; 7 bases are shared with TRBD1. Germline CDR1 SEHNR, CDR2 FQNEAQ (reference sequence). The J segment lost 8 bases and the V segment lost 3 bases, leaving 7 bases of the junction unmatched. This CDR3 contains 14 residues. Written as DNA, the CDR3 is TGTGCCAGCAGCTTGACAGGGATCCTCGATGAGCAGTTCTTC. It translates to CASSLTGILDEQFF.

The chain employs TRBV29-1 and TRBJ2-1; 7 bases fit TRBD2. The CDR3 has 14 residues. J gave up 3 bases and V 6 bases, and 8 bases lay outside the gene matches. Germline lookup yields CDR1 SQVTM and CDR2 ANQGSEA. In DNA form, the CDR3 reads TGCAGCGTGACCGGGACTACCAACTACAATGAGCAGTTCTTC. Translation gives CSVTGTTNYNEQFF.

This clonotype was seen only a few times. The J gene is TRBJ2-1, the V gene TRBV6-2 or TRBV6-3; D gene unclear. Germline V gene lookup returns CDR1 MNHEY and CDR2 SVGEGT. CDR3 length: 16 amino acids. Trimming cost V 3 bases and J 2 bases, with 14 bases left between them. The CDR3 region has the DNA TGTGCCAGCAGTTATGGTGGGGAAGGGACCTACAATGAGCAGTTCTTC. It specifies CASSYGGEGTYNEQFF.

In its sample, this clonotype was seen many times. The gene calls are TRBV5-1 and TRBJ2-4, with a tentative D call TRBD1 (5 bases). Germline V CDR1 and CDR2: SGHRS, YFSETQ. The CDR3 sequence is 14 residues long. V lost 4 bases and J lost 5, with 13 bases in between. This chain's CDR3 is CASSTTLGENIQYF. For the CDR3, the DNA is TGCGCCAGCAGCACCACCCTAGGGGAAAACATTCAGTACTTC.

This chain joins TRBV29-1 and TRBJ1-1; D is uncertain. V dropped 7 bases and J dropped 11 bases, with 20 bases sitting between them. The CDR3 loop spans 12 amino acids. Germline V CDR1 and CDR2: SQVTM, ANQGSEA. Here the CDR3 DNA reads TGCAGCGCCGGGGATCAATCCTGGGCCGCTTTCTTT. Its translation: CSAGDQSWAAFF.

This clonotype came up many times. The chain uses TRBV12-5 and TRBJ2-5; TRBD1 agrees at 8 bases. V was pared by 3 bases and J by 5 bases, with 11 bases of the junction left unmatched. The CDR3 has 16 residues. CDR1 and CDR2 (germline): LGHNT, FRNRAP. The CDR3: CASGLTGTGGVETQYF. The DNA of the CDR3 is TGTGCTAGTGGTTTAACCGGGACAGGAGGGGTGGAGACCCAGTACTTC.